The 31 T cell receptor beta chains presented below share a single source sample, sequenced in a study of human T cells and chemical hapten exposure. TCRdb reanalysed the RACE reads using MiXCR and keeps one entry per CDR3 protein. The repertoire holds some 79,000 distinct CDR3 sequences, with roughly 10% as singletons. As to time point: patch test 3, about 24 weeks after DPC sensitization. Treatment denoted: therapeutic diphenylcyclopropenone sensitization with weekly scalp DPC. Material: whole blood, obtained in connection with sensitization to the hapten diphenylcyclopropenone (DPC). Receptors originate from a woman aged 50 to 60 with alopecia areata. Some clones in this sample may be carry-over from other donors' samples.

In its sample, this clonotype was seen a few times. The chain links TRBV18 to TRBJ1-2; 7 nucleotides line up with TRBD1. The CDR3 loop spans 16 amino acids. Germline values: CDR1 KGHSH, CDR2 LQKENI. V dropped 5 bases and J dropped 3; count of bases not matched to a gene: 12. The CDR3 DNA reads TGTGCCAGCTCAGCGAACCCCACCGGGACAGACTATGGCTACACCTTC. Translation: CASSANPTGTDYGYTF. The variable domain in full, with the rest retrieved from reference TRBV18 and TRBJ1-2, is NAGVMQNPRHLVRRRGQEARLRCSPMKGHSHVYWYRQLPEEGLKFMVYLQKENIIDESGMPKERFSAEFPKEGPSILRIQQVVRGDSAAYFCASSANPTGTDYGYTFGSGTRLTVV.

The chain uses TRBV5-6 and TRBJ2-1, with 8 nucleotides matching TRBD1. CDR1 and CDR2 (germline): SGHDT, YYEEEE. V gave up 1 base and J gave up 7 bases; unmatched junction bases: 10. The CDR3 runs to 16 residues. CDR3 bases: TGTGCCAGCAGCTTGAAGGGAGGACAGGGATGGAATGAGCAGTTCTTC. Residues: CASSLKGGQGWNEQFF.

This clonotype was seen only a few times. The rearrangement links TRBV10-2 to TRBJ2-1, with a tentative D call TRBD2 (6 bases). The CDR3 is 12 amino acids. Germline V CDR1 and CDR2: WSHSY, SAAADI. V was cut by 6 bases and J by 7 bases, with 10 bases left in between. Here the CDR3 reads CASRLLANEQFF. DNA for the CDR3: TGCGCCAGCAGGTTACTAGCAAATGAGCAGTTCTTC.

As for this clonotype: With a much larger clone just one base away, this may be a read error. The rearrangement links TRBV30 to TRBJ2-7, with TRBD2 matching 8 bases. V lost 8 bases and J lost 3; bases outside the gene matches: 15. The CDR3 has 15 amino acids. In germline, CDR1 is GTSNPN, CDR2 SVGIG (reference sequence). For the CDR3, the DNA is TGTGCCAGGACCCGACTGGGACTAGGGAACTACGAGCAGTACTTC. Translating gives CARTRLGLGNYEQYF.

The V gene is TRBV6-2 or TRBV6-3, the J gene TRBJ2-1; 9 bases map to TRBD2. Germline V gene data show CDR1 as MNHEY and CDR2 as SVGEGT. CDR3 length: 16 residues. J was trimmed by 6 bases and V by 5 bases; bases with no gene match: 11. The CDR3 DNA reads as TGTGCCAGCAGTACCCACGGTAGCGGGGGCGTCAATGAGCAGTTCTTC. Its translation is CASSTHGSGGVNEQFF.

The rearrangement links TRBV7-9 to TRBJ1-4; D perhaps matches TRBD1 (6 bases). Trimming stripped 1 base from V and 6 bases from J, with 9 bases between. The CDR3 is 14 amino acids. Germline values: CDR1 SEHNR, CDR2 FQNEAQ (reference sequence). CDR3 sequence: CASSLGEGDEKLFF. CDR3 DNA: TGTGCCAGCAGCTTAGGGGAGGGGGATGAAAAACTGTTTTTT.

Concerning this clonotype: A read error is possible here, since a much larger clone lies one base away. This CDR3 fails to terminate in the conserved phenylalanine or tryptophan, so it likely reflects a read error. The chain links TRBV28 to TRBJ2-3, with a tentative D call TRBD2 (6 bases). Germline values: CDR1 MDHEN, CDR2 SYDVKM. There are 15 residues in the CDR3. Between the trimmed V and J ends, which lost 1 base and 5 bases, there was a span of 13 bases. The CDR3 region has the DNA TGTGCCAGCAGTTTATCTCAGCGGCGGGGAGATACGCAGTATTCT. The encoded protein is CASSLSQRRGDTQYS.

This clonotype was seen many times. CDR3 protein: CAISDWVYEQYF. Written as DNA, the CDR3 is TGTGCCATCAGTGACTGGGTCTACGAGCAGTACTTC. The V and J genes are TRBV10-3 and TRBJ2-7; D gene uncertain. The CDR3 consists of 12 residues. The germline V and J ends were trimmed by 3 bases and 3 bases, with 6 bases remaining between them. Germline-derived CDR1 and CDR2 are ENHRY and SYGVKD.

This clonotype has a count of ten or more. The chain joins TRBV6-5 to TRBJ1-1; D is perhaps TRBD1 (5 bases). V shed 5 bases and J shed 1 base, with 11 bases lying between them. The germline gives CDR1 MNHEY, CDR2 SVGAGI. The CDR3 consists of 14 residues. CDR3 DNA: TGTGCCAGCAGTCTTCTTGGGGGGAACACTGAAGCTTTCTTT. Translated: CASSLLGGNTEAFF.

In its sample, this clonotype was seen a few times. The V and J genes are TRBV12-3 or TRBV12-4 and TRBJ2-1; the match to TRBD2 covers 9 bases. The CDR3 totals 16 residues. With V trimmed by 0 bases and J by 6 bases, 6 bases remained unmatched. The chain's CDR3 is CASSLAASGRSNEQFF. The CDR3 DNA reads as TGTGCCAGCAGTTTAGCGGCGAGCGGGAGGTCCAATGAGCAGTTCTTC.

Many counts were recorded for this clonotype. V is TRBV20-1 and J is TRBJ2-1, with 8 nucleotides matching TRBD2. V shed 1 base and J 6 bases; nucleotides not matched to a gene: 2. The germline V gene encodes CDR1 DFQATT and CDR2 SNEGSKA (reference sequence). CDR3 length: 13 amino acids. The CDR3 region is CSARGGRINEQFF. Written as DNA, the CDR3 is TGCAGTGCTAGAGGCGGGAGGATCAATGAGCAGTTCTTC.

V and J are TRBV29-1 and TRBJ1-3; D uncertain. V was shortened by 8 bases and J by 1 base, with 9 bases between the two germline ends. CDR1 SQVTM and CDR2 ANQGSEA come from the germline V gene. This CDR3 region has 12 residues. The CDR3 bases are TGCAGCATCCGTGGATCTGGAAACACCATATATTTT. Encoded protein: CSIRGSGNTIYF.

A few counts support this clonotype. The chain links TRBV28 to TRBJ2-5; 7 bases are shared with TRBD1. CDR1 is MDHEN, CDR2 SYDVKM, per germline. The CDR3 consists of 15 residues. V lost 4 bases, J lost 4 bases, and 9 bases stayed unmatched. The CDR3 nucleotides are TGTGCCAGCAGTTCACCCCGACAGGGAAGAGAGACCCAGTACTTC. It is translated as CASSSPRQGRETQYF.

This clonotype has more than one count but fewer than ten. The gene calls are TRBV29-1 and TRBJ2-3; D may be TRBD2 (5 bases). CDR1 is SQVTM and CDR2 is ANQGSEA in the germline V gene. The V end was cut by 7 bases, the J end by 7 bases, with 9 bases between. CDR3 length: 10 amino acids. CDR3: CSALANTQYF. The DNA of the CDR3 is TGCAGCGCCTTAGCGAATACGCAGTATTTT.

At least ten counts were recorded for this clonotype. The chain links TRBV12-3 or TRBV12-4 to TRBJ1-5; D perhaps matches TRBD1 (6 bases). Trimming removed 6 bases from V and 3 bases from J, with 15 bases in between. The CDR3 contains 15 residues. The DNA for the CDR3 is TGTGCCAGCAGCTCCTATACAGGGAACAATCAGCCCCAGCATTTT. This sequence encodes CASSSYTGNNQPQHF.

This clonotype was counted at least ten times. The chain uses TRBV14 and TRBJ2-1; the D gene could be TRBD1 or TRBD2 (6 bases each). This CDR3 contains 15 residues. Trimming removed 4 bases at V and 0 bases at J, with 10 bases between. Germline CDR1 SGHDN, CDR2 FVKESK. CDR3 sequence reads: CASSRRGSSYNEQFF. CDR3 nucleotides: TGTGCCAGCAGCCGGAGGGGGAGCTCCTACAATGAGCAGTTCTTC.

This clonotype came up many times. The chain combines TRBV29-1 with TRBJ2-7, with 8 bases identical to TRBD2. Per germline, CDR1 SQVTM and CDR2 ANQGSEA. The CDR3 loop spans 11 amino acids. The V segment lost 5 bases and the J segment 4 bases; nucleotides outside the gene matches: 1. In DNA form, the CDR3 reads TGCAGCGTTCGGGGGGGGTACGAGCAGTACTTC. Protein sequence: CSVRGGYEQYF.

The table lists this clonotype with many counts. The chain has TRBV28 and TRBJ2-7; D not certain. CDR3 length equals 14 residues. Per the germline V gene, CDR1 is MDHEN and CDR2 is SYDVKM. V was pared by 10 bases and J by 12 bases, with 28 bases between. The chain's CDR3 is CATLPPPPTTKGYF. CDR3 in DNA: TGTGCCACCCTTCCACCTCCACCAACCACGAAGGGGTACTTC.

With regard to this clonotype: A read error may account for a junction end that differs from germline. This chain connects TRBV6-2 or TRBV6-3 to TRBJ1-1; D is ambiguous. Germline CDR1 reads MNHEY; CDR2 reads SVGEGT. CDR3 length: 12 amino acids. The CDR3 nucleotides read TGTGCCAGCAGTTACGCCGGCCCGGAAGGTGTCTTT. This translates into CASSYAGPEGVF.

This clonotype has a count of ten or more. The chain is built from TRBV18 and TRBJ1-3; TRBD1 might be the D (6 bases). CDR1 KGHSH and CDR2 LQKENI come from the germline V gene. CDR3 length: 16 amino acids. V was cut by 3 bases and J by 1 base, with 13 bases left in between. In DNA, the CDR3 is TGTGCCAGCTCACCCTTCACCAGGGGATCTGGAAACACCATATATTTT. It specifies CASSPFTRGSGNTIYF.

This clonotype showed up just a few times. The chain carries TRBV9 and TRBJ2-5; 14 nucleotides match TRBD2. Trimming at V came to 2 bases and at J to 5 bases, leaving 5 bases not matched to a gene. Germline CDR1 and CDR2: SGDLS and YYNGEE. The CDR3 has 16 amino acids. CDR3 nucleotide sequence: TGTGCCAGCAGCGTCGGACTAGCGGGAGGCGGTGAGACCCAGTACTTC. It translates to CASSVGLAGGGETQYF.

This clonotype was seen many times. V gene TRBV7-2 combines with J gene TRBJ1-1, with D maybe TRBD1 (5 bases). The CDR3 consists of 13 residues. V was trimmed by 4 bases and J by 1 base, leaving 7 bases between them. Looked up from germline, CDR1 is SGHTA and CDR2 is FQGNSA. The CDR3 protein is CASSYRSNTEAFF. The CDR3 nucleotides are TGTGCCAGCAGCTACAGGTCGAACACTGAAGCTTTCTTT.

This clonotype was picked up a small number of times. The chain joins TRBV6-2 or TRBV6-3 to TRBJ2-3, with TRBD1 matching 8 bases. CDR3 size: 13 residues. CDR1 is MNHEY, CDR2 SVGEGT, per germline. V lost 9 bases and J lost 2; bases outside the gene matches: 4. For the CDR3, the DNA is TGTGCCAGTGGACAGGGTAACACAGATACGCAGTATTTT. Amino acid sequence: CASGQGNTDTQYF.

In this sample, this clonotype turned up a few times. The chain carries TRBV11-3 and TRBJ1-3, with D hard to call. The germline V gene has CDR1 SGHNT and CDR2 YENEEA. Trimming pared 5 bases from V and 0 bases from J, leaving 11 bases between. This CDR3 has 15 residues. For the CDR3, the DNA is TGTGCCAGCAGCCTCCGGGGAGTCTCTGGAAACACCATATATTTT. Encoded protein: CASSLRGVSGNTIYF.

In DNA, the CDR3 is TGCAGTGCTTCATACCCCAGGGTCTCTGCGATCGAGCAGTACTTC. Its protein product is CSASYPRVSAIEQYF. The gene calls are TRBV20-1 and TRBJ2-7; D may be TRBD1 (5 bases). This CDR3 spans 15 amino acids. Trimming took off 5 bases at V and 6 bases at J, with 23 bases between the two ends. Germline CDR1 reads DFQATT; CDR2 reads SNEGSKA (reference sequence).

The V and J genes are TRBV7-8 and TRBJ1-1; perhaps TRBD1 as D (6 bases). CDR3 length: 15 residues. Trimming cost V 5 bases and J 4 bases, with 17 bases left between them. Germline V CDR1 and CDR2: SGHVS, FQNEAQ. In DNA form, the CDR3 reads TGTGCCAGCAGCCCAAGGGGGGGCCTGGGCACTGAAGCTTTCTTT. This translates into CASSPRGGLGTEAFF.

This clonotype was observed at least ten times. CDR3 DNA sequence: TGCGCCAGCAGCCAAGATCGGGCGGCAGGTGGCCAGTTGAACATTCAGTACTTC. It is translated as CASSQDRAAGGQLNIQYF. The chain uses TRBV4-3 and TRBJ2-4; D not resolved. The CDR3 contains 18 residues. The V gene lost 0 bases and the J gene lost 7 bases, with 22 bases spanning the gap. CDR1 LGHNA and CDR2 YSLEER come from the germline V gene.

This clonotype was seen at least ten times. The rearrangement joins TRBV18 to TRBJ1-1; no reliable D call. Per germline, CDR1 KGHSH and CDR2 LQKENI. V was trimmed by 4 bases and J by 1 base, leaving 16 bases between them. This CDR3 comprises 16 residues. This CDR3 is CASSLGPPEGNTEAFF. The CDR3 DNA follows: TGTGCCAGCTCACTTGGGCCCCCTGAGGGGAACACTGAAGCTTTCTTT.

This clonotype was seen a handful of times. The J gene is TRBJ2-1, the V gene TRBV29-1; D unclear. V was clipped by 3 bases and J by 7 bases, with 13 bases between them. The germline gives CDR1 SQVTM, CDR2 ANQGSEA. The CDR3 is made up of 13 amino acids. DNA for the CDR3: TGCAGCGTTGAGTATGGAGCTGGAAATGAGCAGTTCTTC. Protein product: CSVEYGAGNEQFF.

This clonotype was counted at least ten times. The V call is TRBV12-3 or TRBV12-4, the J call TRBJ2-2, with 7 positions matching TRBD2. V was clipped by 5 bases and J by 5 bases; unmatched bases: 8. The CDR3 is made up of 15 amino acids. CDR3 sequence reads: CASSGGRTLTGELFF. The CDR3 nucleotides read TGTGCCAGCAGTGGCGGGAGAACGTTGACCGGGGAGCTGTTTTTT.

Many counts were recorded for this clonotype. The V call is TRBV6-2 or TRBV6-3, the J call TRBJ2-6; no clear D. The V gene's germline CDR1 is MNHEY and CDR2 SVGEGT. Trimming left V 7 bases short and J 4 bases short, with 11 bases between. The CDR3 sequence is 14 residues long. DNA for the CDR3: TGTGCCAGCACCCAGTCGGCGGGGGCCAACGTCCTGACTTTC. Translated: CASTQSAGANVLTF.